Below are 30 T cell receptor beta chains sequenced from a single sample in a study of cytomegalovirus exposure and HLA in healthy donors (dated by TCRdb to between 2016 and 2019). To prepare the library, the immunoSEQ multiplex PCR assay was applied. This immuneACCESS table, as held by TCRdb, lists in-frame sequences with V and J called but not all clones. Of the missing ones, under half trace to an unresolved V gene in checked studies; the others have no known cause. For this sample the table gives some 150,000 clones, of which just over 85% were detected only once. Around 2.1% of the sample belongs to the ten largest clones. Sequencing was performed on PBMCs. Every receptor here comes from a human donor in good health.

The chain has TRBV4-3 and TRBJ2-1, with 7 nucleotides matching TRBD2. CDR3 length: 16 residues. J lost 3 bases, V lost 0 bases, and 5 bases had no gene match. CDR1 LGHNA and CDR2 YSLEER come from the germline V gene. The CDR3 region is CASSQDTSVRYNEQFF. The CDR3 DNA sequence: TGCGCCAGCAGCCAAGACACTAGCGTCCGCTACAATGAGCAGTTCTTC.

The chain recombines TRBV5-1 with TRBJ1-1; no definite D call. V was cut by 1 base and J by 1 base, with 5 bases left in between. Germline loops: CDR1 SGHRS, CDR2 YFSETQ. The CDR3 is 13 residues long. The CDR3 nucleotides read TGCGCCAGCAGCTTGATAGCGAACACTGAAGCTTTCTTT. As protein: CASSLIANTEAFF.

This chain links TRBV28 with TRBJ1-5, with a possible D match to TRBD1 (5 bases). This CDR3 comprises 15 residues. Trimming left V 5 bases short and J 5 bases short, with 16 bases between. Germline lookup yields CDR1 MDHEN and CDR2 SYDVKM. CDR3 in DNA: TGTGCCAGCAGTGCCCGGGACTGGCGGGATCAGCCCCAGCATTTT. Translated: CASSARDWRDQPQHF.

The chain links TRBV4-1 to TRBJ1-2; unclear D gene. The CDR3 totals 13 residues. The germline CDR1 and CDR2 sequences are MGHRA and YSYEKL. V was trimmed by 1 base and J by 4 bases, leaving 7 bases between them. CDR3 nucleotide sequence: TGCGCCAGCAGCCAAGGACATTTCTATGGCTACACCTTC. The encoded protein is CASSQGHFYGYTF.

This chain connects TRBV5-4 to TRBJ1-3; D not resolved. The CDR3 sequence is 14 residues long. The V and J ends lost 0 bases and 5 bases respectively, with 9 bases between them. Per germline, CDR1 SGHNT and CDR2 YYREEE (reference sequence). CDR3 bases: TGTGCCAGCAGCTTGGACGGGTCGAGAAACACCATATATTTT. Translation gives CASSLDGSRNTIYF.

The J gene is TRBJ1-1, the V gene TRBV23-1; 9 bases are a match to TRBD1. TRBV23-1 is labeled an ORF, and its function is uncertain. The V and J ends lost 8 bases and 5 bases, in that order; junction bases with no gene match: 3. The CDR3 has 12 residues. Here the CDR3 reads CASGTGWTEAFF. The CDR3 bases are TGCGCCAGCGGGACAGGGTGGACTGAAGCTTTCTTT.

The CDR3 loop is CASSFLDRGLLQPQHF. In DNA form, the CDR3 reads TGTGCCAGCAGTTTTCTCGACAGGGGGCTTCTTCAGCCCCAGCATTTT. This chain links TRBV28 with TRBJ1-5, with 10 positions matching TRBD1. The CDR3 has 16 amino acids. V trimming: 3 bases; J trimming: 6 bases; junction bases outside the gene matches: 8. CDR1 is MDHEN, CDR2 SYDVKM, per germline.

The J gene is TRBJ2-1, the V gene TRBV6-4, with D possibly TRBD1 on 6 matching bases. The V and J ends lost 0 bases and 7 bases respectively, with 7 bases between them. Germline V gene lookup returns CDR1 MRHNA and CDR2 SNTAGT. CDR3 length equals 13 residues. CDR3 sequence: CASSDSDRNEQFF. CDR3 DNA: TGTGCCAGCAGTGACTCAGACAGGAATGAGCAGTTCTTC.

V gene TRBV6-5 combines with J gene TRBJ2-5; D perhaps matches TRBD2 (5 bases). CDR1 is MNHEY and CDR2 is SVGAGI in the germline V gene. The CDR3 is 13 amino acids. V dropped 2 bases and J dropped 4 bases, with 8 bases sitting between them. The CDR3 here is CASSYGLSETQYF. The CDR3 nucleotides read TGTGCCAGCAGTTACGGACTGTCAGAGACCCAGTACTTC.

V and J are TRBV2 and TRBJ1-2; D gene uncertain. The V and J ends lost 0 bases and 7 bases respectively, with 12 bases between them. The CDR3 sequence is 14 residues long. The V gene's germline CDR1 is SNHLY and CDR2 FYNNEI. The CDR3: CASSEARTFSGYTF. The DNA for the CDR3 is TGTGCCAGCAGTGAAGCGCGAACGTTTAGTGGCTACACCTTC.

This clone was recorded a few times. This chain links TRBV21-1 with TRBJ1-2. TRBV21-1 is labeled a pseudogene. This CDR3 has 17 amino acids. The CDR3 loop is CASIKGGGSEVDYGYTF. DNA of the CDR3: TGTGCCAGCATAAAGGGAGGAGGGTCGGAGGTGGACTATGGCTACACCTTC.

This clone was seen a single time. The chain is built from TRBV7-2 and TRBJ1-3; D is unresolved. This CDR3 spans 17 amino acids. The V gene lost 1 base and the J gene lost 0 bases, with 13 bases spanning the gap. Looked up from germline, CDR1 is SGHTA and CDR2 is FQGNSA. CDR3 sequence reads: CASSLVPGSISGNTIYF. The CDR3, as DNA: TGTGCCAGCAGCTTAGTTCCGGGGAGTATCTCTGGAAACACCATATATTTT.

The chain combines TRBV12-5 with TRBJ2-3, with TRBD2 matching 9 bases. The CDR3 contains 16 residues. The germline V gene has CDR1 LGHNT and CDR2 FRNRAP. The V gene end was trimmed by 5 bases and the J gene end by 3 bases; junction bases not matched to a gene: 9. The CDR3: CASGQVAGELTDTQYF. CDR3 coding DNA: TGTGCTAGTGGTCAAGTAGCGGGAGAATTGACAGATACGCAGTATTTT. The full variable domain, rest sourced from reference TRBV12-5 and TRBJ2-3, is DARVTQTPRHKVTEMGQEVTMRCQPILGHNTVFWYRQTMMQGLELLAYFRNRAPLDDSGMPKDRFSAEMPDATLATLKIQPSEPRDSAVYFCASGQVAGELTDTQYFGPGTRLTVL.

This clone has a single count. This rearrangement joins TRBV6-5 to TRBJ1-1; tentative D call: TRBD1 (5 bases). Trimming pared 0 bases from V and 6 bases from J, leaving 8 bases between. CDR3 length: 13 amino acids. Germline CDR1 reads MNHEY; CDR2 reads SVGAGI. CDR3 protein: CASSYSGGAEAFF. CDR3 nucleotides: TGTGCCAGCAGTTACTCCGGGGGAGCTGAAGCTTTCTTT.

The chain's CDR3 is CASKRQGGNEQFF. The CDR3 DNA follows: TGTGCCAGCAAACGACAGGGGGGCAATGAGCAGTTCTTC. This chain connects TRBV27 to TRBJ2-1, with 9 bases matching TRBD1. With 7 bases clipped from V and 6 bases from J, the junction kept 4 bases outside the gene matches. The CDR3 sequence is 13 residues long. Germline values: CDR1 MNHEY, CDR2 SMNVEV (reference sequence).

The chain employs TRBV9 and TRBJ1-1; 11 nucleotides agree with TRBD1. The CDR3 contains 14 residues. The germline CDR1 and CDR2 sequences are SGDLS and YYNGEE. Unmatched junction bases numbered 3, after V lost 3 bases and J lost 5 bases. DNA of the CDR3: TGTGCCAGCAGCGGGACAGGGGGCGCGACTGAAGCTTTCTTT. This gives the protein CASSGTGGATEAFF.

The V gene is TRBV5-5, the J gene TRBJ1-1; D gene unclear. The CDR3 length is 12 residues. CDR1 is SGHKS, CDR2 YYEKEE, per germline (reference sequence). V gave up 1 base and J gave up 2 bases, with 3 bases separating them. CDR3 DNA sequence: TGTGCCAGCAGCTTGATAAACACTGAAGCTTTCTTT. Translating it yields CASSLINTEAFF.

This clone was counted once. The chain links TRBV9 to TRBJ1-1; possible D gene TRBD1, 6 bases. CDR3 length equals 16 residues. Deletions cut 4 bases from V and 1 base from J, with 17 bases between. Looked up from germline, CDR1 is SGDLS and CDR2 is YYNGEE. The CDR3 region is CASSQGIGQPNTEAFF. The CDR3 coding sequence is TGTGCCAGCAGCCAGGGGATAGGACAGCCGAACACTGAAGCTTTCTTT.

V usage is TRBV7-9 and J usage is TRBJ2-1, with 10 nucleotides matching TRBD2. Germline assignment: CDR1 SEHNR and CDR2 FQNEAQ (reference sequence). Germline trimming cut 1 base from V and 4 bases from J; bases unmatched to any gene: 1. The CDR3 is made up of 15 amino acids. The CDR3 DNA sequence: TGTGCCAGCAGCTTAGGTAGCGGGGGGTACAATGAGCAGTTCTTC. Its protein product is CASSLGSGGYNEQFF.

The chain carries TRBV9 and TRBJ2-5; D is uncertain. This CDR3 is 15 amino acids long. V lost 0 bases, J lost 2 bases, and 11 bases lay in between. Germline V gene lookup returns CDR1 SGDLS and CDR2 YYNGEE. The CDR3 sequence: CASSVGILSQETQYF. The DNA of the CDR3 is TGTGCCAGCAGCGTAGGTATCTTGTCGCAAGAGACCCAGTACTTC.

V is TRBV6-5 and J is TRBJ1-2; 7 nucleotides agree with TRBD1. Germline V gene data show CDR1 as MNHEY and CDR2 as SVGAGI. The CDR3 is 13 amino acids. The V and J ends lost 5 bases and 8 bases, in that order; junction bases with no gene match: 8. The CDR3 DNA follows: TGTGCCAGCAGTACAGGGGCTCGGTCGGGCTACACCTTC. This translates into CASSTGARSGYTF.

This chain connects TRBV20-1 to TRBJ2-7, with D tentatively TRBD2 (6 bases). V was cut by 3 bases and J by 6 bases, with 9 bases left in between. The CDR3 runs to 11 residues. Germline V gene lookup returns CDR1 DFQATT and CDR2 SNEGSKA (reference sequence). The CDR3 sequence: CSASHGSEQYF. DNA for the CDR3: TGCAGTGCTAGTCACGGGAGCGAGCAGTACTTC.

This clone has more than one count but fewer than ten. The chain couples TRBV2 to TRBJ1-5, with D possibly being TRBD1 (6 bases). Trimming took 4 bases from V and 2 from J, leaving 15 bases between them. The CDR3 length is 16 residues. Germline V gives CDR1 SNHLY, CDR2 FYNNEI. The CDR3 region is CASSVQGPRGNQPQHF. The DNA of the CDR3 is TGTGCCAGCAGTGTACAGGGACCTAGAGGCAATCAGCCCCAGCATTTT.

The rearrangement joins TRBV15 to TRBJ2-2, with TRBD1 identical over 8 bases. The V and J ends lost 5 bases and 3 bases, in that order; junction bases with no gene match: 2. Germline assignment: CDR1 LNHNV and CDR2 YYDKDF (reference sequence). This CDR3 is built from 14 residues. In DNA form, the CDR3 reads TGTGCCACCAGCGGGACAGGTTACACCGGGGAGCTGTTTTTT. Its protein product is CATSGTGYTGELFF.

For the CDR3, the DNA is TGTGCCAGCAACTTTCTTGGGAGGGGCCAAGAGACCCAGTACTTC. It specifies CASNFLGRGQETQYF. V usage is TRBV6-1 and J usage is TRBJ2-5; 7 bases line up with TRBD2. The CDR3 extends over 15 amino acids. CDR1 is MNHNS, CDR2 SASEGT, per germline. The trim removed 7 bases at V and 1 base at J, leaving 9 bases unmatched.

The chain uses TRBV4-2 and TRBJ1-5; TRBD1 matches 7 bases. The length of the CDR3 is 15 residues. Unmatched junction bases numbered 1, after V lost 2 bases and J lost 0 bases. Germline V gene lookup returns CDR1 LGHNA and CDR2 YNFKEQ. Here the CDR3 DNA reads TGTGCCAGCAGCCAACGACAGGGTAGCAATCAGCCCCAGCATTTT. This gives the protein CASSQRQGSNQPQHF.

V usage is TRBV7-8 and J usage is TRBJ1-5; D might be TRBD1 (6 bases). CDR3 length: 16 amino acids. V shed 0 bases and J shed 4 bases, with 13 bases lying between them. In germline, CDR1 is SGHVS, CDR2 FQNEAQ. The CDR3 reads CASSLATGRGNQPQHF. CDR3 coding DNA: TGTGCCAGCAGCTTAGCGACAGGCCGGGGAAATCAGCCCCAGCATTTT.

This sequence joins TRBV2 and TRBJ1-1; D not certain. The V end lost 2 bases, the J end lost 11 bases, and 9 bases lay between the germline ends. The CDR3 loop spans 11 amino acids. Germline assignment: CDR1 SNHLY and CDR2 FYNNEI. CDR3 loop: CASSELGGAFF. The CDR3 nucleotides read TGTGCCAGCAGTGAATTGGGAGGGGCTTTCTTT.

The chain recombines TRBV6-5 with TRBJ2-7; 7 bases agree with TRBD2. The trim removed 5 bases at V and 3 bases at J, leaving 7 bases unmatched. The germline CDR1 and CDR2 sequences are MNHEY and SVGAGI. The CDR3 consists of 14 residues. CDR3 DNA: TGTGCCAGCAGTCGCGGGAGAGCCGGCTACGAGCAGTACTTC. It is translated as CASSRGRAGYEQYF.

The gene calls are TRBV6-1 and TRBJ1-2, with TRBD1 matching over 8 bases. CDR1 MNHNS and CDR2 SASEGT come from the germline V gene. The CDR3 is 14 amino acids. With 10 bases clipped from V and 0 bases from J, the junction kept 7 bases outside the gene matches. CDR3 DNA: TGTGCCACCGACAGGACAGGGACTAACTATGGCTACACCTTC. Translating gives CATDRTGTNYGYTF.